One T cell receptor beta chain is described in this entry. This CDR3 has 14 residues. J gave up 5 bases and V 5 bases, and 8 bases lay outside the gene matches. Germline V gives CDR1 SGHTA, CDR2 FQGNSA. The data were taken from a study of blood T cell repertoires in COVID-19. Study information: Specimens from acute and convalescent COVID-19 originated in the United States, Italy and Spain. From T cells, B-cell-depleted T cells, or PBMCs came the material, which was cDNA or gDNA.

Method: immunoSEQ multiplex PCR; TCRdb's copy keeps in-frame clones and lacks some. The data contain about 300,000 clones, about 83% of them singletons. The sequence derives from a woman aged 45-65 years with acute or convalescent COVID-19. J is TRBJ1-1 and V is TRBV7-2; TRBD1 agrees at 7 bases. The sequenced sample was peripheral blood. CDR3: CASSPTGYGTEAFF. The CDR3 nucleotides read TGTGCCAGCAGCCCGACAGGGTATGGGACTGAAGCTTTCTTT.